This is a list of T cell receptor beta chains from one sample in a study of blood T cell repertoires in COVID-19. Some clones are missing from TCRdb's copy, which holds only in-frame ones; the method was immunoSEQ multiplex PCR. The sample has some 49,000 clones, roughly 93% seen once. The sequencing input was peripheral blood. The origin of the receptors is a man aged 60-69 years with COVID-19, enrolled during active disease. Each CDR3 is given with its conserved first and last residue. A D gene is named only where the DNA matches it firmly. Clone sizes are given selectively: once, few, many, or a class where the clone is expanded.

V	D	size	J	DNA	CDR3
TRBV9	TRBD2	once	TRBJ2-1	TGTGCCAGCAGCGTAGCTACGCGGGAGAATGAGCAGTTCTTC	CASSVATRENEQFF
TRBV11-3	TRBD2	-	TRBJ2-3	TGTGCCAGCAGCCCGGGACTAGCGGGATGGGGAACAAGCACAGATACGCAGTATTTT	CASSPGLAGWGTSTDTQYF
TRBV19	-	-	TRBJ1-4	TGTGCCAGTAGTATCGGAGTGGTTAATGAAAAACTGTTTTTT	CASSIGVVNEKLFF
TRBV9	-	-	TRBJ1-2	TGTGCCAGCAGCGCCCGACCTGACATCTATGGCTACACCTTC	CASSARPDIYGYTF
TRBV5-1	TRBD2	-	TRBJ2-2	TGCGCCAGCTCCGGACTAGCAACGAACACCGGGGAGCTGTTTTTT	CASSGLATNTGELFF
TRBV6-6	TRBD1	-	TRBJ1-2	TGTGCCAGCAGACAGGGGGACTATGGCTACACCTTC	CASRQGDYGYTF
TRBV5-1	TRBD1	once	TRBJ1-2	TGCGCCAGCAGCCGGGACAGTCTTAACTATGGCTACACCTTC	CASSRDSLNYGYTF
TRBV6-5	-	-	TRBJ2-6	TGTGCCAGCAGTCTCGACAGCTCTGGGGCCAACGTCCTGACTTTC	CASSLDSSGANVLTF
TRBV9	TRBD1	-	TRBJ2-4	TGTGCCAGCAGCTTGGGACAGGGGAACAACATTCAGTACTTC	CASSLGQGNNIQYF
TRBV3-1/TRBV3-2	TRBD1	-	TRBJ1-1	TGTGCCAGCAGCCAAAACGCCGTAGGACAGGGTGAAGCTTTCTTT	CASSQNAVGQGEAFF
TRBV7-6	TRBD1	-	TRBJ1-3	TGTGCCAGCAGCTTAGCCGGGACAGGGGGCTTCGGAAACACCATATATTTT	CASSLAGTGGFGNTIYF
TRBV6-5	TRBD1	-	TRBJ1-2	TGTGCCAGCAGCCCCGATCCCGGGACAGCGTATTCCCACACCTTC	CASSPDPGTAYSHTF
TRBV4-3	TRBD1	-	TRBJ2-3	TGCGCCAGCAGCCAAGATTCCCCTCGGACAGGGTGGACAGATACGCAGTATTTT	CASSQDSPRTGWTDTQYF
TRBV7-2	-	-	TRBJ2-7	TGTGCCAGCAGCTTAGAGACAGCATACGAGCAGTACTTC	CASSLETAYEQYF
TRBV7-2	TRBD2	-	TRBJ2-7	TGTGCCAGCAGCTCCCGGACTAGCCAGGTGGGGTACGAGCAGTACTTC	CASSSRTSQVGYEQYF
TRBV28	-	-	TRBJ1-2	TGTGCCAGCAGTGCAGGGGCGAAAAGATATGGCTACACCTTC	CASSAGAKRYGYTF
TRBV4-3	TRBD1	-	TRBJ1-6	TGCGCCAGCAGTCGACAGGGGATGGCGGGGGATTATAATTCACCCCTCCACTTT	CASSRQGMAGDYNSPLHF
TRBV18	TRBD1	-	TRBJ1-1	TGTGCCAGCTCCCTTCAGACAGGGCCCACTGAAGCTTTCTTT	CASSLQTGPTEAFF
TRBV7-6	-	-	TRBJ1-4	TGTGCCAGCAGCCCTAGGCCCTTGACTAATGAAAAACTGTTTTTT	CASSPRPLTNEKLFF
TRBV5-1	TRBD1	-	TRBJ2-6	TGCGCCAGCAGGTCTCCAGGGGGCGTAGGGGCCAACGTCCTGACTTTC	CASRSPGGVGANVLTF
TRBV6-5	-	once	TRBJ1-2	TGTGCCAGCAGCGGACAGCGTAACTATGGCTACACCTTC	CASSGQRNYGYTF
TRBV6-5	-	-	TRBJ1-4	TGTGCCAGCAGTTACCGTGGACAGACAACTAATGAAAAACTGTTTTTT	CASSYRGQTTNEKLFF
TRBV15	TRBD2	-	TRBJ2-3	TGTGCCACCAGCAGAGATGGACTAGCGGAAGATACGCAGTATTTT	CATSRDGLAEDTQYF
TRBV7-9	TRBD1	-	TRBJ1-2	TGTGCCAGCTCCCCCGGCGGGACAGCTTCTAACTATGGCTACACCTTC	CASSPGGTASNYGYTF
TRBV9	TRBD2	-	TRBJ2-1	TGTGCCAGCAGCGCCCAGCGGGGTGCGGGAGATGAGCAGTTCTTC	CASSAQRGAGDEQFF
TRBV6-5	-	-	TRBJ1-2	TGTGCCAGCACCCCGGGGGGTGGCCACTATGGCTACACCTTC	CASTPGGGHYGYTF
TRBV7-9	-	-	TRBJ1-6	TGTGCCAGCAGCTTAGGCGGGATTTCCAATTCACCCCTCCACTTT	CASSLGGISNSPLHF
TRBV27	-	-	TRBJ2-2	TGTGCCAGCAGTATCAGCCGGGGAACAGGGGAGCTGTTTTTT	CASSISRGTGELFF
TRBV28	-	-	TRBJ2-1	TGTGCCAGCACTGCGTACAATGAGCAGTTCTTC	CASTAYNEQFF
TRBV19	TRBD1	-	TRBJ1-6	TGTGCCAGTACCCAGGGACAGGGTGGGAATTCACCCCTCCACTTT	CASTQGQGGNSPLHF
TRBV6-5	-	few	TRBJ1-2	TGTGCCAGCAGTTACTCGATCCCAGGGGCTAACTATGGCTACACCTTC	CASSYSIPGANYGYTF
TRBV5-4	-	-	TRBJ2-2	TGTGCCAGCAGCCCGCCCAGGCGCGGAGGGGCCGGGGAGCTGTTTTTT	CASSPPRRGGAGELFF
TRBV27	TRBD1	-	TRBJ2-2	TGTGCCAGCAGTCCGGACAGGGTGCGGACCGGGGAGCTGTTTTTT	CASSPDRVRTGELFF
TRBV29-1	TRBD2	-	TRBJ2-1	TGCAGCGCCGCTCTAGCGGGGCTGAGGAATGAGCAGTTCTTC	CSAALAGLRNEQFF
TRBV9	-	-	TRBJ1-6	TGTGCCAGCAGCGTGCGTTGGGGGGACTCACCCCTCCACTTT	CASSVRWGDSPLHF
TRBV4-2	TRBD2	-	TRBJ2-3	TGTGCCAGCAGCCAAGATATGTCGGCTAGCGGGAGGGCCGGGAGCACAGATACGCAGTATTTT	CASSQDMSASGRAGSTDTQYF
TRBV15	-	-	TRBJ1-5	TGTGCCACCAGCAGAAGCCGTACCAATCAGCCCCAGCATTTT	CATSRSRTNQPQHF
TRBV30	-	once	TRBJ1-4	TGTGCCTGGAGTGGGGGGCGCAGTGAAAAACTGTTTTTT	CAWSGGRSEKLFF
TRBV11-2	TRBD2	-	TRBJ2-5	TGTGCCAGCAACTCACTACTAGCGGGAGAAGAAGAGACCCAGTACTTC	CASNSLLAGEEETQYF
TRBV4-2	-	-	TRBJ1-6	TGTGCCAGCAGCCAAGATCCCGGGGTCAATTCACCCCTCCACTTT	CASSQDPGVNSPLHF
TRBV6-2/TRBV6-3	TRBD1	-	TRBJ1-1	TGTGCCAGCAGTTTAAACAGGGGGAGGCTGGCCACTGAAGCTTTCTTT	CASSLNRGRLATEAFF
TRBV28	-	-	TRBJ1-5	TGTGCCAGCTCAGGGTTGGGTCAGCCCCAGCATTTT	CASSGLGQPQHF
TRBV5-5	-	-	TRBJ1-4	TGTGCCAGCAGCTTTAGGGGCGAAGATGAAAAACTGTTTTTT	CASSFRGEDEKLFF
TRBV10-1	-	few	TRBJ1-1	TGCGCCAGTCCCCTTTTCGGGAAGGTTAACACTGAAGCTTTCTTT	CASPLFGKVNTEAFF
TRBV18	TRBD1	once	TRBJ2-3	TGTGCCAGCTCACCGACAGGGAATCCAGATACGCAGTATTTT	CASSPTGNPDTQYF
TRBV28	TRBD2	-	TRBJ2-1	TGTGCCAGCAGTCTCTTAGTTTTGTCTAGCGGGAGACGAGTACATGAGCAGTTCTTC	CASSLLVLSSGRRVHEQFF
TRBV30	-	-	TRBJ2-7	TGTGCCTGGAGTGTGCCAGGTAACGAGCAGTACTTC	CAWSVPGNEQYF
TRBV11-2	TRBD2	-	TRBJ2-1	TGTGCCAGCAGCCTAACGACGACTAGCGGGAGTGGAAAGCAGTTCTTC	CASSLTTTSGSGKQFF